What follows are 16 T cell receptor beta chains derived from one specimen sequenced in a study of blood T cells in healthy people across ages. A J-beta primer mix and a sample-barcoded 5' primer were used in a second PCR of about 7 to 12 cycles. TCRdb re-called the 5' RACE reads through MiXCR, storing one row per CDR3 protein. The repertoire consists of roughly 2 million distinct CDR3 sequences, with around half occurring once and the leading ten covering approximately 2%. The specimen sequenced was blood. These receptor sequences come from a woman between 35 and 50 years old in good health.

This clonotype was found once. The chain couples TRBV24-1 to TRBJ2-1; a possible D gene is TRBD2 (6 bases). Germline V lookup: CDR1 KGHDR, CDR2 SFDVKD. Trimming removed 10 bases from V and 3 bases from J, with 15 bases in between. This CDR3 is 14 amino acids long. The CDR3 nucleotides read TGTGCCACGTCAACCGGGGGAGACTACAATGAGCAGTTCTTC. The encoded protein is CATSTGGDYNEQFF.

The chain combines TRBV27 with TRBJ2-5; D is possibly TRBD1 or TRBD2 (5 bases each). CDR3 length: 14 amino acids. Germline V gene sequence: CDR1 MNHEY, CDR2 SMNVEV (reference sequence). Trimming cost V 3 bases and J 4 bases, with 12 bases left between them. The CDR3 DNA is TGTGCCAGCAGTTTGGGGGACCATCGAGAGACCCAGTACTTC. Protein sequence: CASSLGDHRETQYF.

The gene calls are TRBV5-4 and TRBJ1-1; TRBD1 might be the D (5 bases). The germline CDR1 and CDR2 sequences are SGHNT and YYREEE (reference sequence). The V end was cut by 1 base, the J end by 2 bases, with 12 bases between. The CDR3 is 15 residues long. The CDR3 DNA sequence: TGTGCCAGCAGCTTGAAAAAGGGACTTAACACTGAAGCTTTCTTT. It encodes CASSLKKGLNTEAFF.

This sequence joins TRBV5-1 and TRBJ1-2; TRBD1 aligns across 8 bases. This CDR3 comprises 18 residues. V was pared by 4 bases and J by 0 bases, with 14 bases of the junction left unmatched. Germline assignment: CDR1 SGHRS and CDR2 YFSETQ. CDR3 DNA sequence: TGCGCCAGCAGCCAGAGGCTGGCAGGGGGCGCGACTAACTATGGCTACACCTTC. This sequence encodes CASSQRLAGGATNYGYTF.

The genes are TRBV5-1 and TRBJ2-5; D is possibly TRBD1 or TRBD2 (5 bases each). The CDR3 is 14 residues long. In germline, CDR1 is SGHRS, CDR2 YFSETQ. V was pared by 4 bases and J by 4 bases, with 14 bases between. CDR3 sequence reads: CASSTSQGRETQYF. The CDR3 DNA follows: TGCGCCAGCAGCACCTCGCAGGGACGAGAGACCCAGTACTTC.

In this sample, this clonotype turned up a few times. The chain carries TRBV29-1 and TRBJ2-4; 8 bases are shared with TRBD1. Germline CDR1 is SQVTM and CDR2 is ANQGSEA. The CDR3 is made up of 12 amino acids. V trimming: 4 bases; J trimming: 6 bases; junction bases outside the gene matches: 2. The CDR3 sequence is CSVAGGTNIQYF. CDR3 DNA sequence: TGCAGCGTTGCAGGGGGCACAAACATTCAGTACTTC.

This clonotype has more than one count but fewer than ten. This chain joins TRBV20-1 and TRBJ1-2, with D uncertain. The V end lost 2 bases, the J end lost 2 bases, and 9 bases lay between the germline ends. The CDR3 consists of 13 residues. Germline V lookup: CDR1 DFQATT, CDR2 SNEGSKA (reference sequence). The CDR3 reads CSARSDRNYGYTF. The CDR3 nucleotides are TGCAGTGCTAGAAGCGACCGAAACTATGGCTACACCTTC.

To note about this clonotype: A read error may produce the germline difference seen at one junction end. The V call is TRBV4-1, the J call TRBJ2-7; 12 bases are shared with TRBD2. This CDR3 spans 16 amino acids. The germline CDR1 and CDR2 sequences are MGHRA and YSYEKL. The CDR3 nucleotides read TGCGCCAGCAGCCCAGACACCGGGACTAGCGGGTACGAGCGGTACTTC. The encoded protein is CASSPDTGTSGYERYF.

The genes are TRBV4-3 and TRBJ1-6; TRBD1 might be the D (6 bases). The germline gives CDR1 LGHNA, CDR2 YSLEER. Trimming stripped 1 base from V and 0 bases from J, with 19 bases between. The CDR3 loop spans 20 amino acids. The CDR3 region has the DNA TGCGCCAGCAGCCAAGGCCCGCCGGACAGCCTCAACTCCTATAATTCACCCCTCCACTTT. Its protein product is CASSQGPPDSLNSYNSPLHF.

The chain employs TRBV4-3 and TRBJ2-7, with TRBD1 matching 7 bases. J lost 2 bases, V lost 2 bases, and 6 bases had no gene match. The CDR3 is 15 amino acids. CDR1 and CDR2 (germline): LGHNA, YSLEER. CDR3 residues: CASSQSSTGTYEQYF. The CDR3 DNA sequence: TGCGCCAGCAGCCAATCGTCGACAGGGACCTACGAGCAGTACTTC.

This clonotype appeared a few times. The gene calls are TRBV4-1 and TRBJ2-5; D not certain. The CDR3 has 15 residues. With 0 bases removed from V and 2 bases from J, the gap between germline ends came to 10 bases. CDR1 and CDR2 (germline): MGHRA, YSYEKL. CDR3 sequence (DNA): TGCGCCAGCAGCCAAGACAGCCAATATCAAGAGACCCAGTACTTC. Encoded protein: CASSQDSQYQETQYF.

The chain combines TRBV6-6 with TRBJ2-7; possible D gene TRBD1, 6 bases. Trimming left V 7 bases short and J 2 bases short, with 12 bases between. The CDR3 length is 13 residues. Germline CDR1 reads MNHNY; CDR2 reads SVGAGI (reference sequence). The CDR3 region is CASNQGTTYEQYF. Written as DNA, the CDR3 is TGTGCCAGCAACCAGGGGACCACCTACGAGCAGTACTTC.

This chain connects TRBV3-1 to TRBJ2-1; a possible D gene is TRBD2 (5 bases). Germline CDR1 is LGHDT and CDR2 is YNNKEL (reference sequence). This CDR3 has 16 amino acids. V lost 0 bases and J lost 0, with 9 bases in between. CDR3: CASSQEASRSYNEQFF. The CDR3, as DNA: TGTGCCAGCAGCCAAGAGGCTAGCCGCTCCTACAATGAGCAGTTCTTC.

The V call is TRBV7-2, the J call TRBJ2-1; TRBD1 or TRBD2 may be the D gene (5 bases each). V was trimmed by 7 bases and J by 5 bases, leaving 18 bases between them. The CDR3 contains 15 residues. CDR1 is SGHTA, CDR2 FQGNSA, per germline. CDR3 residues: CASTTSGPGHNEQFF. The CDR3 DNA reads TGTGCCAGCACCACCAGTGGCCCGGGACACAATGAGCAGTTCTTC.

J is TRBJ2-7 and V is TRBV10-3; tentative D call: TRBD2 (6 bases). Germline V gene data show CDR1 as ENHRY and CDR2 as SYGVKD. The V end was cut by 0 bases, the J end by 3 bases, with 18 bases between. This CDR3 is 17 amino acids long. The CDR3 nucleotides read TGTGCCATCAGTGAGTCAGTTAGAGGACTACCGAGCTACGAGCAGTACTTC. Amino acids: CAISESVRGLPSYEQYF.

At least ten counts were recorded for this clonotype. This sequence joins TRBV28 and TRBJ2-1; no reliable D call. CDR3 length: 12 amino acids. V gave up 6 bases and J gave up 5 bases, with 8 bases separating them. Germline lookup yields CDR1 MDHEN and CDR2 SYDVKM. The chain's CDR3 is CASSLPHNEQFF. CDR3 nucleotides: TGTGCCAGCAGCCTCCCCCACAATGAGCAGTTCTTC. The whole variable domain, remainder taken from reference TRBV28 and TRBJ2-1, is DVKVTQSSRYLVKRTGEKVFLECVQDMDHENMFWYRQDPGLGLRLIYFSYDVKMKEKGDIPEGYSVSREKKERFSLILESASTNQTSMYLCASSLPHNEQFFGPGTRLTVL.